Detailed here is one T cell receptor (beta chain). Its specific antigen is unknown. The junction shows a germline mismatch at one end, possibly a read error. This sample is part of a study of blood T cells in healthy people across ages (dated by TCRdb to between 2015 and 2017). A note on the overall study: In model experiments, template switching captured roughly one uniquely barcoded TCR beta cDNA molecule for every two T cells. Age-related changes in TCR beta repertoire diversity were measured in the study by deep sequencing normalized with unique cDNA molecular identifiers. The donors were divided into four age groups: young (average around 17 years), middle-aged (over 35), aged (about 61) and long-lived (nearly 85). To avoid experimental bias, donors of different ages were randomly spread across the sequencing lanes. Using the same blood draw, the study looked at two additional independent replicas of 1 million unique cDNA reads for two donors, one aged 18 to 30 and the other aged 80 or older. The full study reports these points: Compared with the aged group, the long-lived group had more naive CD4+ T cells, fewer expanded clones and increased TCR diversity, suggesting age selection. Estimates of total diversity from one million sequenced T cells were regarded as lower bounds and underestimates. Because donor CMV infection status was unknown, age-related changes in expanded clonotypes were potentially confounded. There was a strong correlation between observed TCR beta diversity and the percentage of naive T cells measured by flow cytometry. Bulk unsorted PBMC profiling prevented conclusive comparison of naive and antigen-experienced compartments. As age increased, observed TCR beta diversity per million T cells dropped in a roughly linear way, and a significant reduction was already evident by age approximately 40.

Library generation was performed with 5' RACE. The instrument was an Illumina HiSeq 2500. A second roughly 6 to 12 cycle PCR used a sample-barcoded 5' primer and a J-beta primer mix. A unique molecular identifier was introduced onto each TCR beta cDNA molecule by a template-switch 5' adaptor carrying 12 random nucleotides. At least 3 million CDR3-containing paired-end reads were obtained from each sample. First-strand cDNA synthesis was performed from all RNA using the Mint cDNA synthesis kit, with priming by a TRBC-specific oligonucleotide. Following uracil-DNA glycosylase treatment, all cDNA underwent a first 18-cycle PCR with the universal primers M1SS and BC2_uni_R. On the authors' methods: Each sample was normalized by randomly selecting 1 million high-quality reads, each carrying a distinct molecular identifier. Reads with shared molecular identifiers were discarded instead of being binned into consensus sequences. MiTCR, run with a Q25 quality threshold and the strictest error-elimination algorithm, handled CDR3 identification, clonotype clustering and error correction. Lower-bound total TCR beta diversity was estimated with a nonparametric unseen species model using Euler transformation. TCRdb reprocessing: public reads trimmed at Q25 with fastp, clones called with MiXCR, in-frame beta chains kept. Each entry merges the rows of one CDR3 protein and shows their most common DNA and genes. In this record, the V and J calls reflect TCRdb's handling and not the investigators' own analysis. The sample table shows approximately 900,000 distinct CDR3 sequences, and 48% are seen once. In total, the top ten clones hold around 15% of the sample.

Its CDR3 holds 13 amino acids, cysteine through phenylalanine. This entry keeps only the CDR3 DNA: 39 bases, framed from base 1. For CDR1 and CDR2, the germline V gene (reference sequence) lists MNHEY and SMNVEV. The donors were 40 or so Caucasian individuals from Russia, aged roughly 6 to 95 years, who were systemically healthy. Ten milliliters of peripheral blood were drawn from each donor into EDTA-treated Vacutainer tubes. Ficoll-Paque density-gradient centrifugation was used to isolate PBMCs, with at least 6 million obtained per sample. Total RNA was extracted from PBMCs with Trizol reagent, with at least 5 micrograms obtained per sample. For every donor, an aliquot of PBMCs went through flow cytometry to measure the percentages of naive CD45RAhigh/CD27high T cells.

The source is a man under 40 in good health. Material: blood. The rearranged chain carries TRBV27 and TRBJ2-5; no D gene is confidently identified. The CDR3 region has the sequence CANSSTWVETQYF. In nucleotides, the sequence is TGTGCCAACAGTTCGACATGGGTGGAGACCCAGTACTTC.